This is a list of T cell receptor beta chains from one sample in a study of T cell responses to AZD1222 COVID-19 vaccine. Sequencing was performed with immunoSEQ multiplex PCR; in TCRdb, only in-frame clones are kept and a portion is missing. This table holds under 95,000 clones, roughly nine tenths found once. The sample in question was peripheral blood, obtained 28 days after the second AZD1222 dose. The receptors stem from an adult who received the AZD1222 COVID-19 vaccine. Each CDR3 is given with its conserved first and last residue. The D gene is left open where the match is weak. A row's size may be missing; if present it is once, few, many or a size class.

j_gene | v_gene | d_gene | abundance | CDR3nt | CDR3aa
TRBJ1-2 | TRBV6-6 | TRBD1 | once | TGTGCCAGCAGCGACCGGGACAGGCGGAACTATGGCTACACCTTC | CASSDRDRRNYGYTF
TRBJ2-2 | TRBV7-2 | . | . | TGTGCCAGCAGGCCTCCTCCGAACACCGGGGAGCTGTTTTTT | CASRPPPNTGELFF
TRBJ2-2 | TRBV11-2 | TRBD2 | . | TGTGCCAGCAGCTTAGCCTACCGGGGGGTAGCGGGGACCGGGGAGCTGTTTTTT | CASSLAYRGVAGTGELFF
TRBJ1-2 | TRBV5-6 | . | . | TGTGCCAGCAGCAGCAGGGAGGCGAGCTATGGCTACACCTTC | CASSSREASYGYTF
TRBJ1-2 | TRBV7-6 | TRBD1 | . | TGTGCCAGCAGCCTACAGGGGGCGTTAGGTGGCTACACCTTC | CASSLQGALGGYTF
TRBJ1-2 | TRBV5-1 | . | . | TGCGCCAGCAGCCCCTCAGGCTTTAACTATGGCTACACCTTC | CASSPSGFNYGYTF
TRBJ1-5 | TRBV3-1/TRBV3-2 | . | . | TGTGCCAGCAGCCAAAACCATCAGCCCCAGCATTTT | CASSQNHQPQHF
TRBJ1-1 | TRBV27 | TRBD1 | once | TGTGCCAGCAGTTCCCCGACAGGGTCTGGGTACACTGAAGCTTTCTTT | CASSSPTGSGYTEAFF
TRBJ2-2 | TRBV4-3 | TRBD1 | few | TGCGCCAGCAGCCAAGATGAATCCGGGACAGGGGCGAACACCGGGGAGCTGTTTTTT | CASSQDESGTGANTGELFF
TRBJ2-5 | TRBV9 | . | . | TGTGCCAGCAGCGTAGGTGGCACCCAAGAGACCCAGTACTTC | CASSVGGTQETQYF
TRBJ2-5 | TRBV3-1/TRBV3-2 | . | . | TGTGCCAGCAGCCAGGCACACGACAGACAAGAGACCCAGTACTTC | CASSQAHDRQETQYF
TRBJ2-1 | TRBV11-3 | TRBD2 | once | TGTGCCAGCAGCTTTAGCGGGGGCCCCGGAAATGAGCAGTTCTTC | CASSFSGGPGNEQFF
TRBJ2-2 | TRBV7-2 | TRBD1 | . | TGTGCCAGCAGCTTAACAGGGGGAGCCACCGGGGAGCTGTTTTTT | CASSLTGGATGELFF
TRBJ2-6 | TRBV19 | . | . | TGTGCCAGTAGTCCCCGGGACAAGCCAATCTCTGGGGCCAACGTCCTGACTTTC | CASSPRDKPISGANVLTF
TRBJ2-7 | TRBV2 | . | . | TGTGCCAGCAGTGACCCTTACCGACGGGGATTGAGTTCCTACGAGCAGTACTTC | CASSDPYRRGLSSYEQYF
TRBJ2-1 | TRBV30 | . | once | TGTGCCTGGACCCTGGCAAATGAGCAGTTCTTC | CAWTLANEQFF
TRBJ1-2 | TRBV30 | . | . | TGTGCCTTGGGCGGGAGTACGCTTAACTATGGCTACACCTTC | CALGGSTLNYGYTF
TRBJ1-1 | TRBV11-3 | . | . | TGTGCCAGCAGCTTTGACAGTGAGACTGAAGCTTTCTTT | CASSFDSETEAFF
TRBJ1-1 | TRBV6-5 | . | . | TGTGCCAGCAGCACCCCCTGGGGGACTGAAGCTTTCTTT | CASSTPWGTEAFF
TRBJ2-7 | TRBV15 | . | . | TGTGCCACCAGCAGAGAAAAGGGCAATTACGAGCAGTACTTC | CATSREKGNYEQYF
TRBJ1-6 | TRBV6-5 | . | . | TGTGCCAGCAGTTACTCGGGAACAGGGTATAATTCACCCCTCCACTTT | CASSYSGTGYNSPLHF
TRBJ1-3 | TRBV20-1 | . | . | TGCAGTGCTAGTTGGCAGGGGACTGGAAACACCATATATTTT | CSASWQGTGNTIYF
TRBJ2-1 | TRBV20-1 | . | . | TGCAGTGCTAGTGGACCAACACATTACAATGAGCAGTTCTTC | CSASGPTHYNEQFF
TRBJ1-1 | TRBV19 | . | . | TGTGCCAGTAGTACCTCCAAGAACACTGAAGCTTTCTTT | CASSTSKNTEAFF
TRBJ2-3 | TRBV7-2 | . | . | TGTGCCAGCAGCCCCTACACAGATACGCAGTATTTT | CASSPYTDTQYF
TRBJ2-4 | TRBV5-8 | . | few | TGTGCCAGCGACAAGGGACTAGCCAAAAACATTCAGTACTTC | CASDKGLAKNIQYF
TRBJ1-4 | TRBV4-1 | . | . | TGCGCCAGCAGCGAACGGGACGGCGAAAAACTGTTTTTT | CASSERDGEKLFF
TRBJ2-2 | TRBV28 | . | once | TGTGCCAGCATCCCGGGGACGGGTCCCGGGGAGCTGTTTTTT | CASIPGTGPGELFF
TRBJ2-7 | TRBV5-6 | . | . | TGTGCCAGCAGCTTAACAGGGACCTACGAGCAGTACTTC | CASSLTGTYEQYF
TRBJ1-6 | TRBV6-2/TRBV6-3 | . | . | TGTGCCAGCAGCCGGGCAGCCCACTATAATTCACCCCTCCACTTT | CASSRAAHYNSPLHF
TRBJ2-7 | TRBV28 | TRBD2 | . | TGTGCCAGCAGACCCGGGACTAGGTACGAGCAGTACTTC | CASRPGTRYEQYF
TRBJ1-5 | TRBV2 | TRBD1 | . | TGTGCCAGCAGTGACATATACAGGGGAGCGGGTCAGCCCCAGCATTTT | CASSDIYRGAGQPQHF
TRBJ1-6 | TRBV2 | . | . | TGTGCCAGCAGTGGTCGTGATAATTCACCCCTCCACTTT | CASSGRDNSPLHF
TRBJ1-1 | TRBV18 | . | . | TGTGCCAGCTCACCACCTTCTTTCCCCGGGGGGGGAGAAGCTTTCTTT | CASSPPSFPGGGEAFF
TRBJ2-3 | TRBV24-1 | . | . | TGTGCCACCAGTGATTTTGGGATTGGAAGCACAGATACGCAGTATTTT | CATSDFGIGSTDTQYF
TRBJ2-3 | TRBV2 | . | . | TGTGCCAGCACCCTGGGCCCAGGGGAAGATACGCAGTATTTT | CASTLGPGEDTQYF
TRBJ1-5 | TRBV19 | . | . | TGTGCCAGTAGTATTACCGGTAGCAATCAGCCCCAGCATTTT | CASSITGSNQPQHF
TRBJ1-6 | TRBV6-5 | . | . | TGTGCCAGCAGTACGCAGGACCCCCGGGACCCCCTCCACTTT | CASSTQDPRDPLHF
TRBJ1-2 | TRBV7-6 | TRBD1 | . | TGTGCCAGCAGCTTAGGTGGACAGGGGGCTTTTGGCTACACCTTC | CASSLGGQGAFGYTF
TRBJ2-7 | TRBV5-1 | . | . | TGCGCCAGCAGCTTGACCGGGACCGTCTCCTACGAGCAGTACTTC | CASSLTGTVSYEQYF
TRBJ1-6 | TRBV19 | . | . | TGTGCCAGTAGTGGGGGCGGAGGGGCACGATCACCCCTCCACTTT | CASSGGGGARSPLHF
TRBJ1-2 | TRBV19 | . | . | TGTGCCAGTAGTATAGATCGTACCTATGGCTACACCTTC | CASSIDRTYGYTF
TRBJ1-5 | TRBV28 | . | . | TGTGCCAGCAGTTTATTGTTGAATCAGCCCCAGCATTTT | CASSLLLNQPQHF
TRBJ1-5 | TRBV5-1 | . | . | TGCGCCAGCAGCGAGGGGGACAATCAGCCCCAGCATTTT | CASSEGDNQPQHF